This TCR beta chain is from a study of cytomegalovirus exposure and HLA in healthy donors. Study outcomes and limitations: Researchers reported in a later analysis that a missense DCLRE1C variant was tied to TCR beta V- and J-gene trimming. Earlier results showed most TCR beta V segments being productive about 90% or about 30% of the time.

PCR used 60 Vbeta primers and 13 Jbeta primers. Libraries were prepared by immunoSEQ multiplex PCR; TCRdb keeps only in-frame clonotypes and omits some of them. The sample records 100,000 to 150,000 clones, roughly a tenth being singletons. The CDR3 spans 17 residues. V lost 0 bases to trimming and J lost 2 bases; unmatched junction nucleotides: 3. Germline V lookup: CDR1 SGHRS, CDR2 YFSETQ. This clone was seen more than once but under ten times. Its antigen remains unknown. Sequencing used PBMCs. V usage is TRBV5-1 and J usage is TRBJ2-3, with 13 bases matching TRBD2. The source of this sequence is a young woman in good health and CMV-seropositive. CDR3 nucleotides: TGCGCCAGCAGCTTGGGGACTAGCGGGAGCCCCACAGATACGCAGTATTTT. Amino acid sequence: CASSLGTSGSPTDTQYF.